The 5 T cell receptor beta chains given below trace back to one sample, sequenced in a study of OX40 agonist ivuxolimab in advanced cancers. Assay: immunoSEQ multiplex PCR; the TCRdb copy retains only in-frame clones and omits some. The profile shows around 7,700 clones, about four fifths of them singletons. Source: CD4+ or CD8+ T cells sorted from blood, taken in a trial of the OX40 agonist ivuxolimab. These receptors originate from an adult with an advanced solid tumor such as melanoma, head and neck, liver or kidney cancer.

The J gene is TRBJ2-7, the V gene TRBV7-9; D tentatively fits TRBD1 or TRBD2 (5 bases each). The CDR3 has 14 residues. The germline V gene has CDR1 SEHNR and CDR2 FQNEAQ (reference sequence). Trimming took 3 bases from V and 2 from J, leaving 11 bases between them. CDR3 DNA: TGTGCCAGCAGCTTGGTCCAGGGAGCCTACGAGCAGTACTTC. Its protein product is CASSLVQGAYEQYF.

The CDR3, as DNA: TGCAGCGTTGAAGGAGGGCAGACCTACGAGCAGTACTTC. Amino acids: CSVEGGQTYEQYF. This chain links TRBV29-1 with TRBJ2-7; D is possibly TRBD2 (5 bases). V was cut by 1 base and J by 2 bases, with 9 bases left in between. There are 13 residues in the CDR3. The germline gives CDR1 SQVTM, CDR2 ANQGSEA.

The chain employs TRBV7-9 and TRBJ2-7; 12 positions agree with TRBD1. The CDR3 consists of 17 residues. Trimming removed 3 bases from V and 0 bases from J; junction bases left unmatched: 6. The germline gives CDR1 SEHNR, CDR2 FQNEAQ (reference sequence). CDR3 nucleotide sequence: TGTGCCAGCAGCTTCGGGACAGGGGGCATTTACTCCTACGAGCAGTACTTC. Translating it yields CASSFGTGGIYSYEQYF.

This chain uses TRBV7-9 with TRBJ1-2; D call uncertain. Trimming cost V 5 bases and J 8 bases, with 21 bases left between them. Germline-derived CDR1 and CDR2 are SEHNR and FQNEAQ (reference sequence). This CDR3 is 15 amino acids long. CDR3 nucleotide sequence: TGTGCCAGCAGCCCCCCAGACGGAGTTGATGGAGGCTACACCTTC. Translated, it gives CASSPPDGVDGGYTF.

V and J are TRBV27 and TRBJ2-3, with 7 bases fitting TRBD2. Germline CDR1 reads MNHEY; CDR2 reads SMNVEV (reference sequence). The V gene end was trimmed by 8 bases and the J gene end by 3 bases; junction bases not matched to a gene: 8. This CDR3 region has 14 residues. The CDR3 region has the DNA TGTGCCAGCTCCTGGGGAGGGGCGACAGATACGCAGTATTTT. The encoded protein is CASSWGGATDTQYF.